The text below deals with one T cell receptor (beta chain). These data are taken from a study of technical replicates of blood from a few donors. Per germline, CDR1 SEHNR and CDR2 FQNEAQ (reference sequence). CDR3 length: 16 residues. Trimming cost V 6 bases and J 0 bases, with 18 bases left between them. Sequenced by immunoSEQ multiplex PCR; TCRdb stores in-frame clones only, minus some. The sample shows tens of thousands of clones, more than 90% of them seen only once. This chain connects TRBV7-9 to TRBJ2-7; a weak D match, TRBD2 (5 bases). The TCR was taken from a human donor in good health. Sequencing was done on a sample of T cells isolated from PBMCs. The CDR3 protein is CASSYRGAASSYEQYF. The CDR3 nucleotides are TGTGCCAGCAGTTATCGGGGAGCGGCTAGCTCCTACGAGCAGTACTTC. The full variable domain, completed using reference TRBV7-9 and TRBJ2-7, is DTGVSQNPRHKITKRGQNVTFRCDPISEHNRLYWYRQTLGQGPEFLTYFQNEAQLEKSRLLSDRFSAERPKGSFSTLEIQRTEQGDSAMYLCASSYRGAASSYEQYFGPGTRLTVT.